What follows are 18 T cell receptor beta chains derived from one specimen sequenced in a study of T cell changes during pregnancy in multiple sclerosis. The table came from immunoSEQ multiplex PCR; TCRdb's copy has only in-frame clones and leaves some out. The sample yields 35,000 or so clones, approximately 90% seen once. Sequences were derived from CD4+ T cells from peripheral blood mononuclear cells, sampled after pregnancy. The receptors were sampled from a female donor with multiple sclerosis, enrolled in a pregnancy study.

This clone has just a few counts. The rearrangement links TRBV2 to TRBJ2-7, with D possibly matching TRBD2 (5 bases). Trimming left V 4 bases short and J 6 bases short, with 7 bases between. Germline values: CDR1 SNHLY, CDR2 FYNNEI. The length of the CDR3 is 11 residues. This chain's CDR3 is CASSAEGEQYF. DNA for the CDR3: TGTGCCAGCAGTGCAGAGGGCGAGCAGTACTTC.

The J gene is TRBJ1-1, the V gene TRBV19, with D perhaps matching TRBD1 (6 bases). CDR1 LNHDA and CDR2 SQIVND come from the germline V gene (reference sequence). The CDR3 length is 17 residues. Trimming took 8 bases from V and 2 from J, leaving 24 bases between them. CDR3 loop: CASQLRGGRVTNTEAFF. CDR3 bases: TGTGCCAGTCAATTAAGAGGGGGGAGGGTGACCAACACTGAAGCTTTCTTT. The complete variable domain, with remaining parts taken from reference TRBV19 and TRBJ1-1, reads DGGITQSPKYLFRKEGQNVTLSCEQNLNHDAMYWYRQDPGQGLRLIYYSQIVNDFQKGDIAEGYSVSREKKESFPLTVTSAQKNPTAFYLCASQLRGGRVTNTEAFFGQGTRLTVV.

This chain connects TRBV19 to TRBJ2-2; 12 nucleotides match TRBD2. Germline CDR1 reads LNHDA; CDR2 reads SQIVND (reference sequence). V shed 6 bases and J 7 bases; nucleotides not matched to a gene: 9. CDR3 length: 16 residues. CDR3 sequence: CASRAGTSGWSGELFF. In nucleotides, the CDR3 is TGTGCCAGTAGGGCCGGGACTAGCGGGTGGAGCGGGGAGCTGTTTTTT.

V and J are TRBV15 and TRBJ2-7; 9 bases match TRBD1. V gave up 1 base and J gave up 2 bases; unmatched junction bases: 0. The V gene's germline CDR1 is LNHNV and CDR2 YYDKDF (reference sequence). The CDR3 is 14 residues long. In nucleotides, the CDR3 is TGTGCCACCAGCAGAGGGGACAGGGCCTACGAGCAGTACTTC. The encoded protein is CATSRGDRAYEQYF.

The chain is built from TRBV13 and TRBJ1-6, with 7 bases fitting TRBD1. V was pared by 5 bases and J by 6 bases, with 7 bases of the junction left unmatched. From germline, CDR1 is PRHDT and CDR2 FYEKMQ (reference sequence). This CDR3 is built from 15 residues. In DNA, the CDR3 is TGTGCCAGCAGCAAATACGACAGGGCTAATTCACCCCTCCACTTT. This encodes CASSKYDRANSPLHF.

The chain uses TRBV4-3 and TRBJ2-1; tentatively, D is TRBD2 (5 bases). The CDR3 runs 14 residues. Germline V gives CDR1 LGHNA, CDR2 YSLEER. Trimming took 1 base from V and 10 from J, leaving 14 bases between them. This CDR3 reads CASSQVSGTREQFF. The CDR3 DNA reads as TGCGCCAGCAGCCAAGTGTCGGGAACTCGCGAGCAGTTCTTC.

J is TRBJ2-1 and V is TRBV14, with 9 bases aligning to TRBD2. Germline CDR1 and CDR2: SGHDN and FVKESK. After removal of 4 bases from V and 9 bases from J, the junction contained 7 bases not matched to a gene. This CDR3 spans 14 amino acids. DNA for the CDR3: TGTGCCAGCAGCCCGACTAGCGGAAGGACTGAGCAGTTCTTC. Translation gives CASSPTSGRTEQFF. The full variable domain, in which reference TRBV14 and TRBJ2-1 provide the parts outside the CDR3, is EAGVTQFPSHSVIEKGQTVTLRCDPISGHDNLYWYRRVMGKEIKFLLHFVKESKQDESGMPNNRFLAERTGGTYSTLKVQPAELEDSGVYFCASSPTSGRTEQFFGPGTRLTVL.

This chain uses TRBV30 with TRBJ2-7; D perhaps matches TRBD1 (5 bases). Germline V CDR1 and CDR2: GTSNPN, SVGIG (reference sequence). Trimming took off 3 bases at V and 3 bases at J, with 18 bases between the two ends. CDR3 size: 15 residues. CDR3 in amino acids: CAWRPDSLILYEQYF. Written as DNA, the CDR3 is TGTGCCTGGAGGCCTGACAGCCTAATTCTCTACGAGCAGTACTTC.

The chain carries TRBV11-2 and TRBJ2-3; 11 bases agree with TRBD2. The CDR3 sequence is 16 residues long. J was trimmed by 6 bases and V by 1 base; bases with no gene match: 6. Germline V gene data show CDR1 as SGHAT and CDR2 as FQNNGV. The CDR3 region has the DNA TGTGCCAGCAGCTTAGGCCTAGCGGGGGGCGGGGATACGCAGTATTTT. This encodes CASSLGLAGGGDTQYF. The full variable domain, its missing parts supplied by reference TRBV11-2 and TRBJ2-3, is EAGVAQSPRYKIIEKRQSVAFWCNPISGHATLYWYQQILGQGPKLLIQFQNNGVVDDSQLPKDRFSAERLKGVDSTLKIQPAKLEDSAVYLCASSLGLAGGGDTQYFGPGTRLTVL.

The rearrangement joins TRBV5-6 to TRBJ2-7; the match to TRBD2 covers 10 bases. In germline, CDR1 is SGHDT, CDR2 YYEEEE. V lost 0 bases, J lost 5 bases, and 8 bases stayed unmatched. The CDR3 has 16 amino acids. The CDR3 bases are TGTGCCAGCAGCTTGGCCGGGCTAGCGGGAGTAGACGAGCAGTACTTC. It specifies CASSLAGLAGVDEQYF. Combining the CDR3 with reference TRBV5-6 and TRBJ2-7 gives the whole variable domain DAGVTQSPTHLIKTRGQQVTLRCSPKSGHDTVSWYQQALGQGPQFIFQYYEEEERQRGNFPDRFSGHQFPNYSSELNVNALLLGDSALYLCASSLAGLAGVDEQYFGPGTRLTVT.

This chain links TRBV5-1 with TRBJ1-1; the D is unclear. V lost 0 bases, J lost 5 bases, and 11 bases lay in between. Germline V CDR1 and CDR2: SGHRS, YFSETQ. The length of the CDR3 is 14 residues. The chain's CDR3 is CASSLDSRTTEAFF. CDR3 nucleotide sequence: TGCGCCAGCAGCTTGGACAGTCGGACTACTGAAGCTTTCTTT.

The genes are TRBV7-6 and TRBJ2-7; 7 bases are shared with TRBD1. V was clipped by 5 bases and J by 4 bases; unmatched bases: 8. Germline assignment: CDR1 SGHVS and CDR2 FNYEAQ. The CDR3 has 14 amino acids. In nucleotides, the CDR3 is TGTGCCAGCAGCCCCCACCGACAGGGATACGAGCAGTACTTC. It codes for CASSPHRQGYEQYF.

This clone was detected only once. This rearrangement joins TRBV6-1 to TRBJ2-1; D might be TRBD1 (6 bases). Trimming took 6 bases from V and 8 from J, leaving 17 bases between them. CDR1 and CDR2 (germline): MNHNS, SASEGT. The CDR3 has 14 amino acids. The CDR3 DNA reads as TGTGCCAGCAGGGGGGCAGGGCTTTTTCATGAGCAGTTCTTC. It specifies CASRGAGLFHEQFF.

The DNA for the CDR3 is TGCGCCTCCCTAGGGCGGGGGCGCGCTAACTATGGCTACACCTTC. This sequence encodes CASLGRGRANYGYTF. V gene TRBV23-1 combines with J gene TRBJ1-2, with D tentatively TRBD1 (6 bases). TRBV23-1 is an ORF, and what it does is uncertain. The CDR3 is 15 amino acids. V lost 11 bases and J lost 0, with 19 bases in between.

The CDR3 here is CASSFSDRDYEQFF. DNA of the CDR3: TGTGCCAGCAGCTTCTCGGACAGGGACTATGAGCAGTTCTTC. The rearrangement joins TRBV7-6 to TRBJ2-1; 8 positions agree with TRBD1. CDR3 length equals 14 residues. V shed 3 bases and J 8 bases; nucleotides not matched to a gene: 6. Germline-derived CDR1 and CDR2 are SGHVS and FNYEAQ. Full variable domain (remainder filled in from reference TRBV7-6 and TRBJ2-1): GAGVSQSPRYKVTKRGQDVALRCDPISGHVSLYWYRQALGQGPEFLTYFNYEAQQDKSGLPNDRFSAERPEGSISTLTIQRTEQRDSAMYRCASSFSDRDYEQFFGPGTRLTVL.

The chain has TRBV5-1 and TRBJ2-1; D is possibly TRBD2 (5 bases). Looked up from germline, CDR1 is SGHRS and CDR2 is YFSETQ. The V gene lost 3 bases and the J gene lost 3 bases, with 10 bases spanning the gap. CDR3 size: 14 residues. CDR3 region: CASSSLEVYNEQFF. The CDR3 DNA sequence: TGCGCCAGCAGCTCCCTGGAGGTCTACAATGAGCAGTTCTTC.

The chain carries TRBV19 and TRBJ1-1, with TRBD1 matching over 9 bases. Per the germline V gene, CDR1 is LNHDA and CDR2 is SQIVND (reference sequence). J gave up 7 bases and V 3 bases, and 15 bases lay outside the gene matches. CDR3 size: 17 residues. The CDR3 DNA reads TGTGCCAGTAGTATGAGACCCGCCGGGACAGGGCTCGGTGAAGCTTTCTTT. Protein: CASSMRPAGTGLGEAFF.

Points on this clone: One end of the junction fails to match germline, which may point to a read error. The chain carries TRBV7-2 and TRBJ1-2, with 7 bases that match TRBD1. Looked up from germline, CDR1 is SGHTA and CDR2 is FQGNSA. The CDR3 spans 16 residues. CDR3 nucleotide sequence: TGTGCCAGCAACTTAGTTAGAGGGGGCGCAGGTTATGGCTACACCTTC. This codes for CASNLVRGGAGYGYTF.